A single sample is the source of the 20 T cell receptor beta chains below, sequenced in a study of T cells after posttransplantation cyclophosphamide. Sequenced by immunoSEQ multiplex PCR; TCRdb stores in-frame clones only, minus some. Of some 47,000 clones listed, about 82% are singletons. Sequencing used PBMCs. The receptors here all came from a man aged 25 to 40 with a blood cancer, CMV-positive, and with a related stem cell donor.

The J gene is TRBJ1-1, the V gene TRBV6-5; TRBD1 matches 11 bases. There are 13 residues in the CDR3. The germline CDR1 and CDR2 sequences are MNHEY and SVGAGI. V shed 6 bases and J 5 bases; nucleotides not matched to a gene: 2. The CDR3 DNA reads as TGTGCCAGCAGCGGGACAGGGGGGACTGAAGCTTTCTTT. It yields the protein CASSGTGGTEAFF.

The chain has TRBV5-1 and TRBJ1-2; 10 bases are a match to TRBD1. This CDR3 spans 17 amino acids. Germline CDR1 and CDR2: SGHRS and YFSETQ. The V gene end was trimmed by 3 bases and the J gene end by 1 base; junction bases not matched to a gene: 9. Here the CDR3 reads CASSSPTGGLLNYGYTF. The DNA of the CDR3 is TGCGCCAGCAGCTCGCCGACAGGGGGCCTACTTAACTATGGCTACACCTTC.

The chain is built from TRBV2 and TRBJ2-7, with D possibly TRBD1 on 5 matching bases. The CDR3 loop spans 15 amino acids. The germline V gene has CDR1 SNHLY and CDR2 FYNNEI. V shed 7 bases and J shed 2 bases, with 18 bases lying between them. CDR3 protein: CASKKQVDRAYEQYF. The CDR3 nucleotides read TGTGCCAGCAAGAAGCAGGTCGACAGAGCCTACGAGCAGTACTTC.

The chain couples TRBV11-3 to TRBJ2-7; D remains ambiguous. Trimming took off 1 base at V and 2 bases at J, with 12 bases between the two ends. CDR1 SGHNT and CDR2 YENEEA come from the germline V gene. The CDR3 contains 15 residues. CDR3 protein: CASSLVSRRTYEQYF. The CDR3 DNA sequence: TGTGCCAGCAGCTTAGTATCCCGGAGAACCTACGAGCAGTACTTC.

V gene TRBV2 combines with J gene TRBJ1-5; D gene uncertain. The CDR3 loop spans 12 amino acids. Germline CDR1 SNHLY, CDR2 FYNNEI. V was clipped by 6 bases and J by 5 bases, with 8 bases between them. The CDR3 nucleotides read TGTGCCAGCAGAAAGGGAGATCAGCCCCAGCATTTT. Its protein product is CASRKGDQPQHF. The complete variable domain, with remaining parts taken from reference TRBV2 and TRBJ1-5, reads EPEVTQTPSHQVTQMGQEVILRCVPISNHLYFYWYRQILGQKVEFLVSFYNNEISEKSEIFDDQFSVERPDGSNFTLKIRSTKLEDSAMYFCASRKGDQPQHFGDGTRLSIL.

The chain has TRBV7-2 and TRBJ2-7, with 7 positions matching TRBD2. The V and J ends lost 4 bases and 0 bases, in that order; junction bases with no gene match: 6. This CDR3 is 15 amino acids long. Germline values: CDR1 SGHTA, CDR2 FQGNSA. The CDR3 DNA reads TGTGCCAGCAGCTCAAGCGGGGTCAGCTCCTACGAGCAGTACTTC. It codes for CASSSSGVSSYEQYF. The variable domain in full, with the rest retrieved from reference TRBV7-2 and TRBJ2-7, is GAGVSQSPSNKVTEKGKDVELRCDPISGHTALYWYRQSLGQGLEFLIYFQGNSAPDKSGLPSDRFSAERTGGSVSTLTIQRTQQEDSAVYLCASSSSGVSSYEQYFGPGTRLTVT.

The V gene is TRBV23-1, the J gene TRBJ2-7; the D gene is possibly TRBD2 (5 bases). TRBV23-1 is designated an ORF whose function remains uncertain. The V end was cut by 4 bases, the J end by 3 bases, with 19 bases between. The CDR3 is made up of 16 amino acids. CDR3 nucleotides: TGCGCCAGCAGTCTCTACCGGGGAGAGATTGGCTACGAGCAGTACTTC. Translating it yields CASSLYRGEIGYEQYF.

This clone has a single count. The chain recombines TRBV27 with TRBJ2-1; D is perhaps TRBD1 (6 bases). The germline V gene encodes CDR1 MNHEY and CDR2 SMNVEV (reference sequence). CDR3 length: 15 residues. With 7 bases removed from V and 3 bases from J, the gap between germline ends came to 16 bases. The CDR3: CASTNIGQNYNEQFF. The DNA of the CDR3 is TGTGCCAGCACCAATATCGGACAGAACTACAATGAGCAGTTCTTC.

Of note for this clone: Its ends do not fully match the called genes, so a read error is possible. The chain joins TRBV5-4 to TRBJ1-3; D not certain. There are 14 residues in the CDR3. From germline, CDR1 is SGHNT and CDR2 YYREEE (reference sequence). The CDR3 bases are TGTGCCAGCAGCCCACGGGGTACTGGAAACATCATATATTTT. As protein: CASSPRGTGNIIYF.

The chain uses TRBV2 and TRBJ2-7; no clear D gene. V shed 6 bases and J shed 4 bases, with 13 bases lying between them. This CDR3 spans 13 amino acids. From germline, CDR1 is SNHLY and CDR2 FYNNEI. The DNA for the CDR3 is TGTGCCAGCAGGTTGAGGCTAATATACGAGCAGTACTTC. Protein product: CASRLRLIYEQYF.

Here the CDR3 reads CASARGNQETQYF. DNA of the CDR3: TGTGCCAGCGCCAGGGGCAACCAAGAGACCCAGTACTTC. V and J are TRBV9 and TRBJ2-5; tentatively, D is TRBD1 (6 bases). The V end lost 7 bases, the J end lost 0 bases, and 10 bases lay between the germline ends. The germline CDR1 and CDR2 sequences are SGDLS and YYNGEE. The CDR3 sequence is 13 residues long. Filled out from reference TRBV9 and TRBJ2-5, the complete variable domain reads DSGVTQTPKHLITATGQRVTLRCSPRSGDLSVYWYQQSLDQGLQFLIQYYNGEERAKGNILERFSAQQFPDLHSELNLSSLELGDSALYFCASARGNQETQYFGPGTRLLVL.

This rearrangement joins TRBV7-9 to TRBJ2-3, with D possibly being TRBD2 (5 bases). V lost 2 bases to trimming and J lost 11 bases, with 11 bases between them. Germline V lookup: CDR1 SEHNR, CDR2 FQNEAQ (reference sequence). The CDR3 is 12 residues long. Written as DNA, the CDR3 is TGTGCCAGCAGCTTATGGGAGTATGAGCAGTATTTT. This gives the protein CASSLWEYEQYF.

The rearrangement joins TRBV5-4 to TRBJ2-3; 11 bases line up with TRBD2. The length of the CDR3 is 17 residues. Trimming cost V 2 bases and J 3 bases; bases outside gene matches: 8. The germline V gene encodes CDR1 SGHNT and CDR2 YYREEE (reference sequence). The CDR3 sequence: CASSFRIAGGRTDTQYF. CDR3 nucleotide sequence: TGTGCCAGCAGCTTCCGAATAGCGGGAGGGCGTACAGATACGCAGTATTTT.

The chain links TRBV6-5 to TRBJ1-1; the D gene is possibly TRBD1 (6 bases). The germline CDR1 and CDR2 sequences are MNHEY and SVGAGI. V lost 0 bases to trimming and J lost 1 base, with 9 bases between them. The CDR3 consists of 15 residues. The CDR3: CASSYSVGQNTEAFF. CDR3 coding DNA: TGTGCCAGCAGTTACTCGGTGGGACAGAACACTGAAGCTTTCTTT.

This clone was recorded only once. The CDR3 coding sequence is TGTGCCAGCAGCGTAGGTCCCAGCGGGAGTGAAGAGACCCAGTACTTC. Translated, it gives CASSVGPSGSEETQYF. The rearrangement links TRBV9 to TRBJ2-5, with 8 bases fitting TRBD2. V shed 0 bases, J shed 3 bases, and the junction held 7 bases outside the gene matches. The germline V gene has CDR1 SGDLS and CDR2 YYNGEE. This CDR3 region has 16 residues.

J is TRBJ2-3 and V is TRBV6-1; TRBD1 matches 8 bases. This CDR3 contains 14 residues. J gave up 1 base and V 8 bases, and 5 bases lay outside the gene matches. Germline-derived CDR1 and CDR2 are MNHNS and SASEGT. CDR3 DNA: TGTGCCAGCTCCCCGGGACAGGGCACAGATACGCAGTATTTT. This gives the protein CASSPGQGTDTQYF.

This clone was observed once. V and J are TRBV28 and TRBJ2-1; no clear D gene. Germline-derived CDR1 and CDR2 are MDHEN and SYDVKM. Trimming pared 1 base from V and 8 bases from J, leaving 3 bases between. CDR3 length: 11 residues. The CDR3 region has the DNA TGTGCCAGCAGTTTATTCTATGAGCAGTTCTTC. It specifies CASSLFYEQFF.

CDR3 coding DNA: TGTGCCAGCGGATTTGGGGCCAGCCTACAAGAGACCCAGTACTTC. It translates to CASGFGASLQETQYF. The rearrangement uses TRBV6-6 and TRBJ2-5, with a weak D call TRBD1 (5 bases). Per the germline V gene, CDR1 is MNHNY and CDR2 is SVGAGI (reference sequence). CDR3 length: 15 residues. Trimming stripped 8 bases from V and 2 bases from J, with 18 bases between.

This chain uses TRBV7-9 with TRBJ1-2, with D unresolved. Trimming stripped 5 bases from V and 3 bases from J, with 13 bases between. In germline, CDR1 is SEHNR, CDR2 FQNEAQ (reference sequence). The CDR3 covers 14 residues. The CDR3 DNA reads TGTGCCAGCAGCCCAGGCCTATGGGACTATGGCTACACCTTC. This sequence encodes CASSPGLWDYGYTF.

The chain couples TRBV14 to TRBJ2-1; 7 nucleotides line up with TRBD2. Germline V gene sequence: CDR1 SGHDN, CDR2 FVKESK. The CDR3 extends over 13 amino acids. V gave up 4 bases and J gave up 5 bases; unmatched junction bases: 2. CDR3 coding DNA: TGTGCCAGCAGCCGGGACTACAACAATGAGCAGTTCTTC. Translating gives CASSRDYNNEQFF.